Listed below are T cell receptor beta chains from one sample, sequenced in a study of T cell repertoires in ileal Crohn's disease. Sequencing used immunoSEQ multiplex PCR; TCRdb keeps in-frame clones, though not all of them. The profile shows roughly 4,000 clones, around 80% of them singletons. The source material was ileal tissue. The receptors here all came from an adult with Crohn's disease. Both conserved end residues are part of each CDR3. D genes are given only for firm matches. Size values are once, few and many counts, or a class for expanded clones, and some rows have none.

CASSQDSGGGSYEQYF	TGTGCCAGCAGCCAAGATTCCGGGGGGGGCTCCTACGAGCAGTACTTC	-	TRBV4-2	TRBD2	TRBJ2-7
CASSPGTGTNEQYF	TGCGCCAGCAGTCCAGGGACAGGGACTAACGAGCAGTACTTC	few	TRBV5-1	TRBD1	TRBJ2-7
CASTFYENGGKAPGANVLTF	TGTGCCAGCACCTTCTACGAGAACGGGGGAAAGGCTCCTGGGGCCAACGTCCTGACTTTC	-	TRBV6-7	-	TRBJ2-6
CASSYRGRENTEAFF	TGTGCCAGCAGTTACCGGGGTCGGGAGAACACTGAAGCTTTCTTT	-	TRBV6-5	-	TRBJ1-1
CASSYPGLAGKETQYF	TGTGCCAGCAGTTACCCGGGACTAGCGGGAAAAGAGACCCAGTACTTC	-	TRBV6-5	TRBD2	TRBJ2-5
CASSPRQGLNTEAFF	TGTGCCAGCAGCCCCCGACAGGGGTTAAACACTGAAGCTTTCTTT	-	TRBV9	TRBD1	TRBJ1-1
CAWSPRTGLKGNTIYF	TGTGCCTGGAGCCCCCGGACGGGACTGAAGGGAAACACCATATATTTT	few	TRBV30	-	TRBJ1-3
CASSLGDTVAYGYTF	TGCGCCAGCAGCTTGGGGGACACTGTCGCGTATGGCTACACCTTC	-	TRBV5-1	-	TRBJ1-2
CASSYSSQGYGYTF	TGTGCCAGCAGTTACTCGAGCCAGGGGTATGGCTACACCTTC	-	TRBV6-5	-	TRBJ1-2
CAGSLVDKDGYTF	TGTGCCGGCAGCTTAGTCGACAAAGATGGCTACACCTTC	-	TRBV7-3	-	TRBJ1-2
CAWSLRLASSTDTQYF	TGTGCCTGGAGTCTGCGACTAGCATCTAGCACAGATACGCAGTATTTT	-	TRBV30	TRBD2	TRBJ2-3
CSVARDRGSPLHF	TGCAGCGTGGCCAGGGACAGGGGATCACCCCTCCACTTT	-	TRBV29-1	TRBD1	TRBJ1-6
CASSLGSGVRAYEQYF	TGTGCCAGCAGCTTAGGATCGGGGGTCCGTGCCTACGAGCAGTACTTC	-	TRBV11-2	-	TRBJ2-7
CASSLVGVDDEQYF	TGTGCCAGCAGCTTGGTAGGGGTTGACGACGAGCAGTACTTC	-	TRBV5-4	-	TRBJ2-7
CASSQRDREQYF	TGTGCCAGCAGCCAACGGGACAGGGAACAGTATTTT	few	TRBV27	TRBD1	TRBJ2-3
CASSLGPGTDTQYF	TGCGCCAGCAGCTTGGGGCCAGGGACAGATACGCAGTATTTT	-	TRBV5-1	-	TRBJ2-3
CASSEGTGYNEQFF	TGCGCCAGCAGCGAGGGGACAGGTTACAATGAGCAGTTCTTC	-	TRBV5-1	TRBD1	TRBJ2-1
CATGWVEQFF	TGTGCCACAGGGTGGGTTGAGCAGTTCTTC	-	TRBV19	-	TRBJ2-1
CASSGGGPNEKLFF	TGTGCCAGCAGCGGAGGAGGGCCTAATGAAAAACTGTTTTTT	-	TRBV5-6	-	TRBJ1-4
CASSSRTGGSYEQYF	TGTGCCAGCAGTAGCCGGACAGGGGGATCCTACGAGCAGTACTTC	-	TRBV2	TRBD1	TRBJ2-7
CASSQDGGYQETQYF	TGTGCCAGCAGCCAAGATGGCGGTTACCAAGAGACCCAGTACTTC	-	TRBV14	-	TRBJ2-5
CSVESGDSANTGELFF	TGCAGCGTTGAATCGGGGGATAGCGCGAACACCGGGGAGCTGTTTTTT	-	TRBV29-1	-	TRBJ2-2
CSGGTGGDYGYTF	TGCAGCGGGGGGACAGGGGGTGACTATGGCTACACCTTC	-	TRBV29-1	TRBD1	TRBJ1-2
CASGLSTDSPLHF	TGTGCTAGTGGTTTGTCGACAGATTCACCCCTCCACTTT	-	TRBV12-5	-	TRBJ1-6
CASSPNRDSYEQYF	TGTGCCAGCTCACCAAACCGGGACTCCTACGAGCAGTACTTC	-	TRBV18	-	TRBJ2-7
CASSLQGQSQNTIYF	TGCGCCAGCAGCTTGCAGGGACAGTCTCAAAACACCATATATTTT	-	TRBV5-1	TRBD1	TRBJ1-3
CASSPHGTYEQYF	TGTGCCAGCAGCCCCCACGGGACCTACGAGCAGTACTTC	-	TRBV7-6	-	TRBJ2-7
CASSLETREKLFF	TGCGCCAGCAGCTTGGAAACAAGAGAAAAACTGTTTTTT	-	TRBV5-1	-	TRBJ1-4
CASRQGSQPQHF	TGTGCCAGCAGACAGGGCAGTCAGCCCCAGCATTTT	-	TRBV2	-	TRBJ1-5
CATSRDRGSYEQYF	TGTGCCACCAGCAGAGACAGGGGCTCATACGAGCAGTACTTC	-	TRBV15	-	TRBJ2-7
CSVKPGDEQYF	TGCAGCGTTAAACCGGGGGACGAGCAGTACTTC	-	TRBV29-1	-	TRBJ2-7
CASSQRPGGGQETQYF	TGCGCCAGCAGCCAACGCCCGGGAGGGGGACAAGAGACCCAGTACTTC	-	TRBV4-1	TRBD2	TRBJ2-5
CASSFSSGASYEQYF	TGTGCCAGCAGCTTCTCTAGCGGGGCATCCTACGAGCAGTACTTC	-	TRBV11-2	TRBD2	TRBJ2-7
CAWRVTNPGLAGVYEQYF	TGTGCCTGGAGAGTTACGAATCCGGGACTAGCGGGAGTCTACGAGCAGTACTTC	-	TRBV30	TRBD2	TRBJ2-7
CASSVPSGSLNTGELFF	TGTGCCAGCAGTGTCCCTAGCGGGAGTTTGAACACCGGGGAGCTGTTTTTT	-	TRBV2	TRBD2	TRBJ2-2
CASSAGTTLGNEQFF	TGTGCCAGCAGTGCCGGGACTACCTTAGGGAATGAGCAGTTCTTC	once	TRBV6-1	TRBD2	TRBJ2-1
CASTDGQQPQHF	TGCGCCAGCACGGATGGACAGCAGCCCCAGCATTTT	-	TRBV10-2	-	TRBJ1-5
CASSLMTGYEAFF	TGTGCCAGCAGCTTAATGACAGGGTATGAAGCTTTCTTT	-	TRBV7-3	TRBD1	TRBJ1-1
CASSPAGTAEAFF	TGTGCCAGCAGTCCAGCAGGGACAGCTGAAGCTTTCTTT	-	TRBV2	TRBD1	TRBJ1-1
CATSGGPSGQHGYTF	TGTGCCACCAGCGGAGGACCCTCGGGACAGCATGGCTACACCTTC	few	TRBV15	TRBD1	TRBJ1-2
CAWSPEFTQYF	TGTGCCTGGAGCCCCGAGTTTACGCAGTATTTT	-	TRBV30	-	TRBJ2-3
CASRGLAGHTGELFF	TGTGCCAGCAGGGGACTAGCGGGACACACCGGGGAGCTGTTTTTT	-	TRBV27	TRBD2	TRBJ2-2
CASSTTRTSHNEQFF	TGTGCCAGCAGTACGACTCGGACTTCTCACAATGAGCAGTTCTTC	-	TRBV28	-	TRBJ2-1
CASSLTSGGAEQYF	TGTGCCAGCAGCTTGACTAGCGGGGGGGCCGAGCAGTACTTC	few	TRBV7-3	TRBD2	TRBJ2-7
CASSEAAGNYEQYF	TGTGCCAGCAGTGAAGCGGCCGGGAACTACGAGCAGTACTTC	-	TRBV2	-	TRBJ2-7
CASSHILAAEQFF	TGTGCCAGCAGCCATATACTAGCTGCCGAGCAGTTCTTC	few	TRBV14	-	TRBJ2-1
CASSEREARGTQYF	TGTGCCAGCAGTGAAAGGGAGGCCCGGGGGACGCAGTATTTT	once	TRBV2	-	TRBJ2-3
CASSPPGLNNEQFF	TGTGCCAGCAGCCCTCCAGGGCTTAACAATGAGCAGTTCTTC	few	TRBV11-3	-	TRBJ2-1
CASRRDRGSAYEQYF	TGTGCCAGCAGGAGGGACAGGGGTTCGGCCTACGAGCAGTACTTC	-	TRBV28	TRBD1	TRBJ2-7
CASNITGTGDLLNPIYEQYF	TGTGCCAGTAATATCACCGGGACAGGGGACCTCCTAAACCCAATCTACGAGCAGTACTTC	-	TRBV19	TRBD1	TRBJ2-7
CASRRTGGRDTEAFF	TGTGCCAGCAGACGGACAGGGGGTAGGGACACTGAAGCTTTCTTT	-	TRBV4-2	TRBD1	TRBJ1-1
CASSASGSYNEQFF	TGTGCCAGCAGCGCTAGCGGGTCGTACAATGAGCAGTTCTTC	-	TRBV5-4	TRBD2	TRBJ2-1
CAWSELALTDTQYF	TGTGCCTGGAGTGAACTAGCGCTCACAGATACGCAGTATTTT	-	TRBV30	TRBD2	TRBJ2-3
CASSLNRDQPQHF	TGTGCCAGCAGCTTAAACAGGGATCAGCCCCAGCATTTT	-	TRBV11-2	-	TRBJ1-5
CASSLQGDEKLFF	TGCGCCAGCAGCCTTCAGGGGGATGAAAAACTGTTTTTT	-	TRBV4-1	TRBD1	TRBJ1-4